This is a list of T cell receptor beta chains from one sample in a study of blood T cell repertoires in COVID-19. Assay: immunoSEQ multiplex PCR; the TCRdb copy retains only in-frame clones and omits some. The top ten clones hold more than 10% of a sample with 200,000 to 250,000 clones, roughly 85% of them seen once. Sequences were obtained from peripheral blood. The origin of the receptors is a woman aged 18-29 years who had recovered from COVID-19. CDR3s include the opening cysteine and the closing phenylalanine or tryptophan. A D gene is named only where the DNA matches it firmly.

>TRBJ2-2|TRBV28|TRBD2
TGTGCCAGCCCATTTTTGATGGGAGGGACCGGGGAGCTGTTTTTT
CASPFLMGGTGELFF
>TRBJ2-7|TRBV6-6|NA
TGTGCCAGCAGTCACCAGGCACAGGGCTACGAGCAGTACTTC
CASSHQAQGYEQYF
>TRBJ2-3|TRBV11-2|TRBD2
TGTGCCAGCAGTCGTCATACTAGCGGGATATCGCATACGCAGTATTTT
CASSRHTSGISHTQYF
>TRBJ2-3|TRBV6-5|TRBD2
TGTGCCAGCAGTTACTTGGGCGGGGGTAGCACAGATACGCAGTATTTT
CASSYLGGGSTDTQYF
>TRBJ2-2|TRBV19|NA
TGTGCCAGTAGTCAATCGTCCCAAAGGGGCACCGGGGAGCTGTTTTTT
CASSQSSQRGTGELFF
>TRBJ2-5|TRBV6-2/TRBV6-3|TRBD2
TGTGCCAGCAGTTCGGGAGGTGCTGAAGAGACCCAGTACTTC
CASSSGGAEETQYF
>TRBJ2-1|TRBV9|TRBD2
TGTGCCAGCACTAGCGGGGGATACAATGAGCAGTTCTTC
CASTSGGYNEQFF
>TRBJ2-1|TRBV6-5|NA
TGTGCCAGCAGTTACTCTAGCTCCTACAATGAGCAGTTCTTC
CASSYSSSYNEQFF
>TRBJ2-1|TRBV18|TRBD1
TGTGCCAGCTCACCACGCACGGGACAGGGTAGAGGGGCTTACAATGAGCAGTTCTTC
CASSPRTGQGRGAYNEQFF
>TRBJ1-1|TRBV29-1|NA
TGCAGCGTTGATGGGGGCGTTGGAACTGAAGCTTTCTTT
CSVDGGVGTEAFF
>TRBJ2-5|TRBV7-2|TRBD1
TGTGCCAGCAGCGATCGGACAGGGGAAGAGACCCAGTACTTC
CASSDRTGEETQYF
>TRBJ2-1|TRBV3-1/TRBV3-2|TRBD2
TGTGCCAGCAGCCAAGGAGGGACTACCACCTACAATGAGCAGTTCTTC
CASSQGGTTTYNEQFF
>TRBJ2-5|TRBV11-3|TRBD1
TGTGCCAGCAGCTTCCTTGGGACAGATTTACAAGAGACCCAGTACTTC
CASSFLGTDLQETQYF
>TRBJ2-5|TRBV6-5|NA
TGTGCCAGCACCTACGAAGAGACCCAGTACTTC
CASTYEETQYF